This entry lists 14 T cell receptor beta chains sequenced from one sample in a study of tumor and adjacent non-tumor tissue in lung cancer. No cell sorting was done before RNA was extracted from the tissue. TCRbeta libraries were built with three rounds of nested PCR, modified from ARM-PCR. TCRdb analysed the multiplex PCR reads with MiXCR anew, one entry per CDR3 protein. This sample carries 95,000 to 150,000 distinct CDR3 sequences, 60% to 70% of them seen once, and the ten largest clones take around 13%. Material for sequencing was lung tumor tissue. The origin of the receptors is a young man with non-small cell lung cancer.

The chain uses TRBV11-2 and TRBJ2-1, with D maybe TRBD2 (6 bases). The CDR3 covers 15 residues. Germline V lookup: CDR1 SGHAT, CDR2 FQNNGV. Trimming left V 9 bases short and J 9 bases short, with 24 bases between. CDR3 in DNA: TGTGCCAGTACCCGAGAGCTACTAGCAGTCGCTGAGCAGTTCTTC. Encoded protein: CASTRELLAVAEQFF.

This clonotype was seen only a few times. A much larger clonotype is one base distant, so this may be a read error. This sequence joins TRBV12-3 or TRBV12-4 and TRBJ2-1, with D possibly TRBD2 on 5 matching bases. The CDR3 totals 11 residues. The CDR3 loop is CASSTLAEQLF. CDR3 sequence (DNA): TGTGCCAGCAGTACGCTAGCTGAGCAGCTCTTC.

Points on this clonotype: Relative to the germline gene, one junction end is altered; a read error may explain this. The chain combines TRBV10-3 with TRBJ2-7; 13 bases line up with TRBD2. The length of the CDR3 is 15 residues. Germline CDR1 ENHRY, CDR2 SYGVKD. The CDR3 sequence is CAIRETSGGRYEQHF. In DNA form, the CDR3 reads TGTGCCATCAGGGAGACTAGCGGGGGGAGATACGAGCAGCACTTC.

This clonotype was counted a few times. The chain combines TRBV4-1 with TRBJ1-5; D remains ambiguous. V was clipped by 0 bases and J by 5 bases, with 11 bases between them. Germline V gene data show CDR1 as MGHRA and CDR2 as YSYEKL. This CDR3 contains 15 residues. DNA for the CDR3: TGCGCCAGCAGCCAAGAGCAAGCCACTTATCAGCCCCAGCATTTT. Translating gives CASSQEQATYQPQHF.

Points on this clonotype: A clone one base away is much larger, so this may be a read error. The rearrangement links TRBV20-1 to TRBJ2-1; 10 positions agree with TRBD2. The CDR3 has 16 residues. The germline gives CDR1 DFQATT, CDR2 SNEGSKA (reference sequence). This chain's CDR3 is CGANTASGGGHNEQFF. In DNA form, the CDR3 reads TGCGGTGCTAACACGGCCAGCGGGGGGGGGCACAATGAGCAGTTCTTC.

The CDR3 nucleotides are TGTTCCACCAGCTTAGACGGGGACGGTGAAGCTTTCTTT. It specifies CSTSLDGDGEAFF. V is TRBV11-3 and J is TRBJ1-1, with D tentatively TRBD1 (5 bases). The length of the CDR3 is 13 residues. Per germline, CDR1 SGHNT and CDR2 YENEEA. The entire variable domain, with the rest obtained from reference TRBV11-3 and TRBJ1-1, is as follows: EAGVVQSPRYKIIEKKQPVAFWCNPISGHNTLYWYLQNLGQGPELLIRYENEEAVDDSQLPKDRFSAERLKGVDSTLKIQPAELGDSAVYLCSTSLDGDGEAFFGQGTRLTVV.

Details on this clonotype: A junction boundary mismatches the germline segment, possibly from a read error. CDR3 DNA sequence: TGTGCCAGCAGCCAAGACCCAAGCTCCTATAATCCACCCCTCCACTTC. This encodes CASSQDPSSYNPPLHF. The gene calls are TRBV12-3 or TRBV12-4 and TRBJ1-6, with no clear D. The CDR3 has 16 residues.

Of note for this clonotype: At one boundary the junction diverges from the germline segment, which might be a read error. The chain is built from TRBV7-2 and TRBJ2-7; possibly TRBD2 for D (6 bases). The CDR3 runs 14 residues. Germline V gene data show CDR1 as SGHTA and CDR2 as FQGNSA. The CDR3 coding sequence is TGTGCCAGCACTAGCGTGGGGAACTCCTACGGGCAGTACTTC. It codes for CASTSVGNSYGQYF. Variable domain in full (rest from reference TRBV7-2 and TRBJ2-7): GAGVSQSPSNKVTEKGKDVELRCDPISGHTALYWYRQSLGQGLEFLIYFQGNSAPDKSGLPSDRFSAERTGGSVSTLTIQRTQQEDSAVYLCASTSVGNSYGQYFGPGTRLTVT.

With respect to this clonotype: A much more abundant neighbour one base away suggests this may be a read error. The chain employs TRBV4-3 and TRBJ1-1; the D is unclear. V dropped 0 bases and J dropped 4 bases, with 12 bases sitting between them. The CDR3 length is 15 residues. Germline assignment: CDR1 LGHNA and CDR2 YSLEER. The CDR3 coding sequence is TGCGCCAGCAGCCAAGACCCAGCTGAGGGCACTGAAGCTTTCTTT. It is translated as CASSQDPAEGTEAFF.

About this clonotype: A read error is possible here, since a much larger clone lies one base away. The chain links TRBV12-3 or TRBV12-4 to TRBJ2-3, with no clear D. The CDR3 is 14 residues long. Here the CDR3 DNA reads TGTGTCAGCAGTTTAGGTCTTGGTGAAGATACGCAGTATTTT. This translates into CVSSLGLGEDTQYF.

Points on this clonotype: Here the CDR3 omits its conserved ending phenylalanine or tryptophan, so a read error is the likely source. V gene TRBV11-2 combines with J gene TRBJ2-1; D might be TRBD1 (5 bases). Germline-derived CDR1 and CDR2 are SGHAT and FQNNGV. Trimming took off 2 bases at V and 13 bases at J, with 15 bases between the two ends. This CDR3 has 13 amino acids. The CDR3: CASSLTPDNGQFS. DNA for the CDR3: TGTGCCAGCAGCTTAACACCGGACAATGGACAGTTCTCC.

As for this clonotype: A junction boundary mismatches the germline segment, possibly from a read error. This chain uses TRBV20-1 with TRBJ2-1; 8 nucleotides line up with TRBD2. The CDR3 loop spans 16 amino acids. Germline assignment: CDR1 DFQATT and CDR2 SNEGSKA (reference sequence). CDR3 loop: CSDRSGRGASYNEQFF. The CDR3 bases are TGTAGTGATAGAAGTGGGCGGGGGGCCTCTTACAATGAGCAGTTCTTC.

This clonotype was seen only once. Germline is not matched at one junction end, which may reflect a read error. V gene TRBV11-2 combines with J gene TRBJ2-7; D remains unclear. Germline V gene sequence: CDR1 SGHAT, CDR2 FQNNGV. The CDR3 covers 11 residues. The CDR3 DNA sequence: TGTACCAGCTGCCGGAACTACGAGCAGTACTTC. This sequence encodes CTSCRNYEQYF.

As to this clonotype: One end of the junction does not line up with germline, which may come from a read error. CDR3 DNA: TGTGCCTGGAGTAACGTGGAGTACCGGTATGACTACATCTTC. Its protein product is CAWSNVEYRYDYIF. The chain uses TRBV30 and TRBJ1-2; D is uncertain. The CDR3 is 14 residues long. The germline gives CDR1 GTSNPN, CDR2 SVGIG (reference sequence).